One and the same sample provided the 14 T cell receptor beta chains below, sequenced in a study of T cell repertoires in cytomegalovirus infection. The antigens of these receptors remain unknown. TCRdb passed the reads through MiXCR, listing each CDR3 protein once. The sample shows about 130,000 distinct CDR3 sequences, 20% to 30% of them seen only once. The sequenced material came from PBMCs, sequenced either directly or after in vitro stimulation (not recorded which). The origin of the receptors is a human donor in good health (CMV status not recorded). Some clones in this sample may be carry-over from other donors' samples.

Many counts were recorded for this clonotype. The CDR3: CASRKQGEIYEQYF. CDR3 coding DNA: TGTGCCAGCAGAAAACAGGGAGAAATCTACGAGCAGTACTTC. This chain joins TRBV27 and TRBJ2-7, with D tentatively TRBD1 (6 bases). Trimming cost V 6 bases and J 3 bases, with 15 bases left between them. Germline CDR1 reads MNHEY; CDR2 reads SMNVEV (reference sequence). This CDR3 region has 14 residues.

This clonotype was counted only a few times. J is TRBJ2-7 and V is TRBV7-2; perhaps TRBD2 as D (5 bases). Trimming left V 2 bases short and J 6 bases short, with 8 bases between. Looked up from germline, CDR1 is SGHTA and CDR2 is FQGNSA. CDR3 length equals 12 residues. CDR3 coding DNA: TGTGCCAGCAGCTTAAGCGCGGGCGAGCAGTACGTC. Its translation is CASSLSAGEQYV.

The gene calls are TRBV5-4 and TRBJ1-1, with TRBD1 as a possible D gene (5 bases). This CDR3 has 13 residues. Trimming removed 4 bases at V and 6 bases at J, with 13 bases between. Germline CDR1 SGHNT, CDR2 YYREEE (reference sequence). For the CDR3, the DNA is TGTGCCAGCAGCCAGGTTCGGGACGCTGAAGCTTTCTTT. This gives the protein CASSQVRDAEAFF.

This chain connects TRBV6-6 to TRBJ2-7; D ambiguous. The CDR3 runs to 13 residues. Germline assignment: CDR1 MNHNY and CDR2 SVGAGI (reference sequence). V was shortened by 6 bases and J by 3 bases, with 12 bases between the two germline ends. CDR3 region: CASSHSYSYEQYF. The CDR3 nucleotides read TGTGCCAGCAGCCACTCGTACAGCTACGAGCAGTACTTC.

This chain joins TRBV20-1 and TRBJ2-5, with a tentative D call TRBD1 (5 bases). Germline assignment: CDR1 DFQATT and CDR2 SNEGSKA (reference sequence). V gave up 5 bases and J gave up 4 bases, with 14 bases separating them. CDR3 length equals 13 residues. The CDR3 region is CSAPYRIRETQYF. The CDR3 coding sequence is TGCAGTGCTCCCTACAGGATTCGAGAGACCCAGTACTTC.

The rearrangement uses TRBV11-2 and TRBJ2-3; 8 bases align to TRBD2. The V segment lost 5 bases and the J segment 5 bases; nucleotides outside the gene matches: 9. Germline loops: CDR1 SGHAT, CDR2 FQNNGV. The CDR3 loop spans 15 amino acids. CDR3 loop: CASSVNSGSIDTQYF. DNA for the CDR3: TGTGCCAGCAGCGTGAACAGCGGGAGTATAGATACGCAGTATTTT.

This clonotype was detected many times. The chain is built from TRBV11-3 and TRBJ1-2, with 7 bases aligning to TRBD1. The ends lost 4 bases at V and 2 bases at J; junction bases unmatched: 7. Germline values: CDR1 SGHNT, CDR2 YENEEA. The CDR3 covers 15 residues. The CDR3 spells CASSSRTGPNYGYTF. The CDR3 nucleotides are TGTGCCAGCAGCTCGCGGACAGGTCCCAACTATGGCTACACCTTC.

This rearrangement joins TRBV19 to TRBJ1-3; D is unresolved. The germline V gene encodes CDR1 LNHDA and CDR2 SQIVND (reference sequence). The CDR3 has 12 residues. Trimming pared 4 bases from V and 9 bases from J, leaving 10 bases between. The CDR3 here is CASSSKSGTIYF. The CDR3 DNA follows: TGTGCCAGTAGTAGCAAGTCCGGCACCATATATTTT.

A few counts support this clonotype. V is TRBV7-3 and J is TRBJ2-3, with 7 bases fitting TRBD2. CDR1 is SGHTA and CDR2 is FQGTGA in the germline V gene. The CDR3 loop spans 18 amino acids. The V segment lost 5 bases and the J segment 4 bases; nucleotides outside the gene matches: 18. CDR3 bases: TGTGCCAGCAGCCATGGGGGGGGTCGCTTCGGGAAGCCAGATACGCAGTATTTT. This gives the protein CASSHGGGRFGKPDTQYF.

This clonotype was picked up a small number of times. The chain combines TRBV4-2 with TRBJ2-7, with 9 bases identical to TRBD2. CDR1 is LGHNA and CDR2 is YNFKEQ in the germline V gene. V lost 0 bases to trimming and J lost 0 bases; unmatched junction nucleotides: 0. The CDR3 runs to 15 residues. The CDR3 region has the DNA TGTGCCAGCAGCCAAGATAGCGGGAGCTCCTACGAGCAGTACTTC. Translating gives CASSQDSGSSYEQYF.

This clonotype was observed many times. V usage is TRBV27 and J usage is TRBJ1-5; D uncertain. This CDR3 is 15 amino acids long. The germline V gene encodes CDR1 MNHEY and CDR2 SMNVEV (reference sequence). Trimming removed 2 bases from V and 0 bases from J, with 8 bases in between. The CDR3 is CASSLGQYSNQPQHF. The CDR3 DNA sequence: TGTGCCAGCAGTTTAGGGCAGTATAGCAATCAGCCCCAGCATTTT.

The V and J genes are TRBV28 and TRBJ2-7; the D gene is possibly TRBD2 (5 bases). V was pared by 6 bases and J by 4 bases, with 25 bases between. Germline CDR1 MDHEN, CDR2 SYDVKM. The CDR3 has 17 amino acids. The CDR3 DNA sequence: TGTGCCAGCAGCAGCCACTCCACCGCCGAGTGGACTTACGAGCAGTACTTC. It is translated as CASSSHSTAEWTYEQYF.

V gene TRBV5-8 combines with J gene TRBJ1-5; D remains unclear. Germline V gene lookup returns CDR1 SGHTS and CDR2 YDEGEE. Trimming left V 4 bases short and J 3 bases short, with 11 bases between. The CDR3 runs to 14 residues. CDR3 nucleotides: TGTGCCAGCAGCCCATACCAGAACAATCAGCCCCAGCATTTT. As protein: CASSPYQNNQPQHF.

This clonotype was seen repeatedly, ten times or more. This rearrangement joins TRBV29-1 to TRBJ2-1, with TRBD1 matching over 7 bases. The CDR3 extends over 12 amino acids. Germline CDR1 reads SQVTM; CDR2 reads ANQGSEA. V was pared by 7 bases and J by 6 bases, with 6 bases of the junction left unmatched. This CDR3 reads CSGGDRVNEQFF. CDR3 coding DNA: TGCAGCGGGGGAGACAGGGTCAATGAGCAGTTCTTC.